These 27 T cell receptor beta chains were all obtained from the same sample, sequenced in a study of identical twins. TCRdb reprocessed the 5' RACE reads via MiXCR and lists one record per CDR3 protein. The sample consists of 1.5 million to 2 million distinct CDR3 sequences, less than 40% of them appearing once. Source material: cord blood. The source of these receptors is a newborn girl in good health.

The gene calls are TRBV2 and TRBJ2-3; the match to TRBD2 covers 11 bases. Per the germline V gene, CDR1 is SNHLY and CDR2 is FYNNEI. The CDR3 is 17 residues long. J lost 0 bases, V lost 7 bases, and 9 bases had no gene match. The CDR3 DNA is TGTGCCAGCAAGGAGACTAGCGGGACCTCTAGCACAGATACGCAGTATTTT. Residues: CASKETSGTSSTDTQYF.

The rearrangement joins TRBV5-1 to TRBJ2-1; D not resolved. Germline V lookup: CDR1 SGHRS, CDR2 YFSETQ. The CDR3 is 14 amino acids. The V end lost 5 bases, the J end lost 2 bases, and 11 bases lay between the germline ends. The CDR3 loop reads CASRPLEAYNEQFF. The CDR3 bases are TGCGCCAGCAGACCCCTGGAAGCCTACAATGAGCAGTTCTTC.

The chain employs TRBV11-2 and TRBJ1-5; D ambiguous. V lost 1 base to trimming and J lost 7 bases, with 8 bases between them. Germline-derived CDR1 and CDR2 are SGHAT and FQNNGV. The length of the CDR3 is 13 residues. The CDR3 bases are TGTGCCAGCAGCTTAGTCGTGTCGCAGCCCCAGCATTTT. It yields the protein CASSLVVSQPQHF.

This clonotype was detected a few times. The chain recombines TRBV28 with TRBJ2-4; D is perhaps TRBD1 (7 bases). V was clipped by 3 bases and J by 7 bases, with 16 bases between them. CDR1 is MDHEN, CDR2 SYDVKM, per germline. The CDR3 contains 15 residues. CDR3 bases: TGTGCCAGCAGTTTTGGAGGGGGCGCGAGGAACATTCAGTACTTC. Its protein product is CASSFGGGARNIQYF.

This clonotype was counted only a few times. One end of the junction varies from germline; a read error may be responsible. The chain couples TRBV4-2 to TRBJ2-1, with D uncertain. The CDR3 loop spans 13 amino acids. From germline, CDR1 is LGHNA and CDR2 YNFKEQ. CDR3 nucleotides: TGTGCCAGCAGCCAAGATTCCGGGTCTGAGAAGTTCTTC. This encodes CASSQDSGSEKFF.

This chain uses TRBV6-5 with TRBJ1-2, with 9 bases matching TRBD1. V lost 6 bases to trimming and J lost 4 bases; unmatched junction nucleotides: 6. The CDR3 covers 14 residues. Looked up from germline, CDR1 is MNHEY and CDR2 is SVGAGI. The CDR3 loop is CASRQIQGAYGYTF. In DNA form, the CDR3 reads TGTGCCAGCAGGCAGATACAGGGGGCCTATGGCTACACCTTC.

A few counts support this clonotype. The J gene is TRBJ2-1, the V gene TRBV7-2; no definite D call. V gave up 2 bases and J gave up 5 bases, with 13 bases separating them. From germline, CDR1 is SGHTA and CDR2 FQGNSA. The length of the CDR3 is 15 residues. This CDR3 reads CASSLKTCGHNEQFF. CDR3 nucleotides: TGTGCCAGCAGCTTAAAGACTTGCGGACACAATGAGCAGTTCTTC. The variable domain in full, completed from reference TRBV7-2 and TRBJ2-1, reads GAGVSQSPSNKVTEKGKDVELRCDPISGHTALYWYRQSLGQGLEFLIYFQGNSAPDKSGLPSDRFSAERTGGSVSTLTIQRTQQEDSAVYLCASSLKTCGHNEQFFGPGTRLTVL.

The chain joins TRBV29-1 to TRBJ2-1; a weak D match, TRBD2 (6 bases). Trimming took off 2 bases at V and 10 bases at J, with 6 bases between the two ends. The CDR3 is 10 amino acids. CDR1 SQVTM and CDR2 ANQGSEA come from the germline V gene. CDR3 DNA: TGCAGCGTTGAACTAGCGGAGCAGTTCTTC. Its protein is CSVELAEQFF.

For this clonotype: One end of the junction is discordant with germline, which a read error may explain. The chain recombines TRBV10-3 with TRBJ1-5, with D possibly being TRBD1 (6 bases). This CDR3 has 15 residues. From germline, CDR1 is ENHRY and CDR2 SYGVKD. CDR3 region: CAVSESVYRDQPQHF. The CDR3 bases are TGTGCCGTCAGTGAGTCGGTATACAGGGATCAGCCCCAGCATTTT.

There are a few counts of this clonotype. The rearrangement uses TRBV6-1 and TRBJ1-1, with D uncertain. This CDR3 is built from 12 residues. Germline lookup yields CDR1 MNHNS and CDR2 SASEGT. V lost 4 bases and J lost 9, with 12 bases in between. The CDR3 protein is CASSGYPPQAFF. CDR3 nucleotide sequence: TGTGCCAGCAGTGGATACCCACCACAAGCTTTCTTT.

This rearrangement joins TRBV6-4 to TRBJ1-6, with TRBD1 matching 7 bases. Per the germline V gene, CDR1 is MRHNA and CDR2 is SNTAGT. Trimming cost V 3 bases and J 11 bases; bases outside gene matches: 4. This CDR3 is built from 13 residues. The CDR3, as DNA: TGTGCCAGCAGTGAAGACGACAGGGCACCCCTCCACTTT. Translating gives CASSEDDRAPLHF.

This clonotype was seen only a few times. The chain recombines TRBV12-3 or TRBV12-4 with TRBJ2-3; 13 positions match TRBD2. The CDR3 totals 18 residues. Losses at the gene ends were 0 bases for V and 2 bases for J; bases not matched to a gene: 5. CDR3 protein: CASSLAWTSGGTTDTQYF. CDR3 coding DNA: TGTGCCAGCAGTTTAGCGTGGACTAGCGGGGGCACCACAGATACGCAGTATTTT.

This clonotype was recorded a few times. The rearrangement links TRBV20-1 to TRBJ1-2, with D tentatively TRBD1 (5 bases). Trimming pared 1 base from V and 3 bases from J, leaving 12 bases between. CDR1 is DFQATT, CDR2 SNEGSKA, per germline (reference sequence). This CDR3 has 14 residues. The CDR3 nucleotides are TGCAGTGCTAGAGGCGCAGGGCGCGACTATGGCTACACCTTC. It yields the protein CSARGAGRDYGYTF.

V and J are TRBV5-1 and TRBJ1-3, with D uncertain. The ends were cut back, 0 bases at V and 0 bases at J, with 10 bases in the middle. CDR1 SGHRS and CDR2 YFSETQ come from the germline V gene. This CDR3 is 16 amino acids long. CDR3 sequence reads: CASSLVSGHSGNTIYF. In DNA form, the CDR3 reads TGCGCCAGCAGCTTGGTGTCAGGTCACTCTGGAAACACCATATATTTT.

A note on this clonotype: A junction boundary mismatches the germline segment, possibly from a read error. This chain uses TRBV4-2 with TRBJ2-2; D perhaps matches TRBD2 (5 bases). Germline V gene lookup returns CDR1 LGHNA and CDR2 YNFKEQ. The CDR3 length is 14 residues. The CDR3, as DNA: TGTGCCAGCAACCAAGCGGATCGGGCCGGGGAGCTGTTTTTT. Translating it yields CASNQADRAGELFF.

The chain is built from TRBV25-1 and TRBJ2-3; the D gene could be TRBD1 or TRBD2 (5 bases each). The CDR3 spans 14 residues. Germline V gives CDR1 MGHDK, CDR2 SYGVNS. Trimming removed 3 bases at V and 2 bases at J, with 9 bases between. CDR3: CASSDGTVTDTQYF. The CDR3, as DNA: TGTGCCAGCAGTGACGGGACCGTCACAGATACGCAGTATTTT.

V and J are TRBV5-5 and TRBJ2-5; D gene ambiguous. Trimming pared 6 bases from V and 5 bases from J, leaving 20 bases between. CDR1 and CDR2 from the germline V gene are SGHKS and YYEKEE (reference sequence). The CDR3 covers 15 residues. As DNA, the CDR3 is TGTGCCAGCAAGGCCCTTGATGGTTATGTGGAGACCCAGTACTTC. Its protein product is CASKALDGYVETQYF.

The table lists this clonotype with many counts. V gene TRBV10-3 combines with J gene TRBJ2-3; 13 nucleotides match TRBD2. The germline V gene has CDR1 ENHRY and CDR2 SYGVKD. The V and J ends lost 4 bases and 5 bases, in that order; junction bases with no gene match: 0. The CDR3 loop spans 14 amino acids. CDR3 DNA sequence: TGTGCCATCAGTGGGACTAGCGGGGGAGATACGCAGTATTTT. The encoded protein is CAISGTSGGDTQYF.

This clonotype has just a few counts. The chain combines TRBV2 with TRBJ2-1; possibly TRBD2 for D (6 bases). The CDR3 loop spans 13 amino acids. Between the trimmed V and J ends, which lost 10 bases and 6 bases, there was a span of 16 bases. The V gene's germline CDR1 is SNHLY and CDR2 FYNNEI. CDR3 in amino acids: CATQTSLGNEQFF. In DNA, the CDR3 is TGTGCCACCCAGACTAGTCTTGGCAATGAGCAGTTCTTC.

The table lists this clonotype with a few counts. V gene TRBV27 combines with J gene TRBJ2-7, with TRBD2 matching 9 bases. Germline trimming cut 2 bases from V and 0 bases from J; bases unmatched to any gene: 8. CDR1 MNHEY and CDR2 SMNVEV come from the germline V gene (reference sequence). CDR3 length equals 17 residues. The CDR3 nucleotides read TGTGCCAGCAGTTTAAGGCTCAGCGGGAGGCACTCCTACGAGCAGTACTTC. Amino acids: CASSLRLSGRHSYEQYF.

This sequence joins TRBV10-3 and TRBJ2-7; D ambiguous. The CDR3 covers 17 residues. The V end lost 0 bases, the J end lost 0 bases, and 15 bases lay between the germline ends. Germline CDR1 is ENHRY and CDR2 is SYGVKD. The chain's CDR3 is CAISESRTAARSYEQYF. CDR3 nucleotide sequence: TGTGCCATCAGTGAGTCGAGGACGGCGGCCCGCTCCTACGAGCAGTACTTC.

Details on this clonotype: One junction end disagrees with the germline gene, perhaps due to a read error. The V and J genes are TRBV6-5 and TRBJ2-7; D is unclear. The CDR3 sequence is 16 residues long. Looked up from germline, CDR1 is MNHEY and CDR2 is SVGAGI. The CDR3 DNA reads TGTGTCAGCAGTCCCCCAAACGGATGGGGCTCCTACGAGCAGTACTTC. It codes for CVSSPPNGWGSYEQYF.

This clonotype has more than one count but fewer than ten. The CDR3, as DNA: TGTGCCAGCAGAACAAGGGGGCGCAGTGACTATGGCTACACCTTC. Protein sequence: CASRTRGRSDYGYTF. This rearrangement joins TRBV6-6 to TRBJ1-2, with 7 nucleotides matching TRBD1. Trimming took 6 bases from V and 3 from J; bases not matched to a gene: 10. Germline lookup yields CDR1 MNHNY and CDR2 SVGAGI (reference sequence). The CDR3 spans 15 residues.

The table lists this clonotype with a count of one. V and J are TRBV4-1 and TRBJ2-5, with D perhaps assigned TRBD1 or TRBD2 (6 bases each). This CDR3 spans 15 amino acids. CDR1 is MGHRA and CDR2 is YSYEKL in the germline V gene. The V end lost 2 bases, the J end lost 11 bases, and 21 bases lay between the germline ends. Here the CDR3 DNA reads TGCGCCAGCAGCCAAACCTTTTGGGGGGCCAATGAGCAGTACTTC. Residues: CASSQTFWGANEQYF.

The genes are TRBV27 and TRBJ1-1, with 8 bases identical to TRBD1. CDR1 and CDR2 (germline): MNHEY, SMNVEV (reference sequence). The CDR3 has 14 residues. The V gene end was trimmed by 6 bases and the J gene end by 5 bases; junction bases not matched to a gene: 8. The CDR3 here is CASRFQGAKTEAFF. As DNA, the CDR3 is TGTGCCAGCAGATTTCAGGGGGCGAAAACTGAAGCTTTCTTT.

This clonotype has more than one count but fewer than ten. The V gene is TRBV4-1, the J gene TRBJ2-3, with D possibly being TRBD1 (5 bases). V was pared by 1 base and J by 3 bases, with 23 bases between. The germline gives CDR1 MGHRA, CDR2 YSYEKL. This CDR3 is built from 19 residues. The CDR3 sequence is CASSQGINLGAGWTDTQYF. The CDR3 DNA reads TGCGCCAGCAGCCAAGGCATCAACTTAGGGGCAGGCTGGACAGATACGCAGTATTTT.

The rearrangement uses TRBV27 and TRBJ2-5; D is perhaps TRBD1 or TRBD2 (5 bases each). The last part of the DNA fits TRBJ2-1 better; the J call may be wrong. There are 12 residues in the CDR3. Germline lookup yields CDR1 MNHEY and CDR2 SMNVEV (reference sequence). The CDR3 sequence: CASSGLSGTQFF. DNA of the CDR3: TGTGCCAGCAGTGGTCTAAGTGGGACCCAGTTCTTC.